Detailed here is one T cell receptor (beta chain). Its antigen has not been determined. Within one base of it there is no much larger clone, and no base qualities were kept. Participants were included only if at least one PBMC sample before ART initiation and at least two post-ART samples were available. All participants with HIV were treated in the United States of America. Before DNA extraction, cryopreserved samples of roughly 1-10 million PBMC were thawed and washed. At the time of the earliest PBMC sample for each participant with HIV, ages ranged from roughly 23 to 55 years. Per participant, PBMC samples came from 1-4 timepoints prior to ART initiation and 2-8 timepoints following ART initiation, for a median of 7 samples. Serial HIV viral load, CD4+ T-cell count, ART history and demographic data were obtained for every participant. Genomic DNA was extracted from unsorted PBMC with a Qiagen kit on a QIAcube, with processing performed in batches of 12 samples.

The immunoSEQ hsTCRB v3.0 assay was used at survey level resolution for TRB variable region sequencing. The targeted TRB sequencing depth was roughly 40,000-55,000 T-cell genomes per sample. TRB libraries were pooled and sequenced on an Illumina MiSeq using a v3 150-cycle kit. Turning to the authors' computational methods: Repertoire analysis was performed in R inside a reproducible Nextflow workflow that covered QC, data transformation and analysis. LymphoSeq2, an R package for exploring AIRR-Seq data, was used to implement the custom analyses. A handful of samples yielding fewer than 5000 total TRB sequences were excluded, leaving around 190 analyzed HIV repertoires. Among the 180 or so HIV repertoires that were kept, some 61 were collected before ART initiation and roughly 130 were collected after ART initiation. Each repertoire was downsampled to 5000 TRB nucleotide sequences, and summary statistics were averaged across 100 downsampling iterations. Only TRB sequences with CDR3 regions of at least seven amino acids were retained for analysis. Diversity was measured with a Shannon entropy-derived clonality score and the Gini coefficient. In the repertoire networks, any two of the top 5000 CDR3 amino acid sequences were connected whenever the two sequences differed by an edit distance of one. For TRB CDR3 amino acid sequences, antigen specificity groups and MHC restriction were predicted with GLIPH2. To flag known associations with CMV, EBV, HIV or tissue antigens, CDR3 amino acid sequences were compared against VDJdb and McPAS-TCR. Pre-ART, post-ART and control groups were compared with Wilcoxon signed-rank tests and Holm-Bonferroni correction. TCRdb mirrors the immuneACCESS table, restricted to in-frame sequences. Some clones are absent from its copies; in checked studies, under half trace to an unresolved V gene, and the reason for the others is unknown. V and J calls and clone size are copied from that table; D and trimming were computed from the DNA. The sample table holds under 30,000 clones, of which 90% to 95% were seen once. The ten largest clones capture 8% of the sample.

From the cysteine through the phenylalanine, the CDR3 covers 16 amino acids. CDR3 DNA is the only sequence kept; it has 48 bases, read in frame from the first base. The germline V gene encodes CDR1 SGHAT and CDR2 FQNNGV. The V end gives up 3 bases and the J end 2 bases, leaving 1 base in the junction not matched to a gene. This sample is part of a study of long-term antiretroviral therapy in people with HIV (dated by TCRdb to 2022 to 2024). About the full investigation: The earliest samples were collected roughly a decade before the 2015 WHO recommendation for immediate ART, at a time when ART was usually postponed until CD4 counts fell. This retrospective serial study examined whether starting ART and sustained HIV suppression were associated with changes in the composition and diversity of the TRB repertoire in peripheral blood. About 40% of the 30 participants with HIV were female. Test extractions of a monoclonal T-cell line alongside approximately 36 polyclonal samples showed no cross-contamination during QIAcube processing. The cohort contributed over 150 cryopreserved PBMC samples from 30 to 35 adults with confirmed HIV infection, collected serially over a mean of roughly 6 years (range 1-12).

Beyond this particular receptor, the publication reports: At every time point, the repertoire was dominated by expanded TRB clones first identified before ART initiation, although this dominance fluctuated and, in many PLHIV, declined after ART. The samples were dated from about 2003 to 2017, and the ART regimens that were used may be less effective than current ART regimens. Because pre-ART samples had limited cell numbers, profiling was done on unsorted PBMC rather than on sorted CD4+ and CD8+ T cells. Owing to limited PBMC availability, only the TCR beta chain was sequenced, without alpha chain pairing. Starting ART was linked to a significant rise in TRB diversity, yet even with long-term ART the diversity remained significantly lower than in transplant donor controls. CDR3 length ranges in HIV repertoires were narrower than in controls, and network structure suggested an antigen-experienced repertoire with only a slight naive shift after ART. No data were available on ART adherence, viral resistance or therapy changes, limiting inferences about post-ART repertoire changes.

The chain is assembled from TRBV11-2 and TRBJ2-7, with 16 middle bases fitting TRBD2. The TCR sequence derives from a man aged 30-40 years with HIV. The source material was unsorted PBMCs, sampled more than 6 years after starting antiretroviral therapy. In nucleotide form, the sequence is TGTGCCAGCAGCTTGGGACTAGCGGGAGGGACCTACGAGCAGTACTTC. It translates to CASSLGLAGGTYEQYF.